The clone carrying this T cell receptor beta chain was picked up one time. Its antigen remains unidentified. Profiling relied on immunoSEQ multiplex PCR, and the TCRdb table lists in-frame clones only, not all of them. Among millions of clones listed, about 94% were seen once. The data derive from a study of shared clonotypes between healthy human individuals. Whole-study results and caveats: Richness estimates generally favored naive over memory subsets.

The CDR3 sequence is 13 residues long. The V end lost 5 bases, the J end lost 3 bases, and 11 bases lay between the germline ends. CDR1 is SGHAT, CDR2 FQNNGV, per germline. CD8 cells classed as naive were CD45RO-negative and positively selected for CCR7, excluding terminally differentiated effector memory CD45RA+ cells. This TCR was sampled from a man younger than 35 in good health. The source material was naive CD8+ T cells sorted from blood. The J gene is TRBJ2-7, the V gene TRBV11-2; D possibly corresponds to TRBD1 (6 bases). CDR3 sequence reads: CASSTGSGYEQYF. The CDR3 DNA follows: TGTGCCAGCAGCACAGGGAGCGGCTACGAGCAGTACTTC.